This is a list of T cell receptor beta chains from one sample in a study of response to subunit inactivated influenza vaccine. TCRdb re-derived calls from the RT-PCR reads in MiXCR, one entry per CDR3 protein. The sample consists of about 500,000 distinct CDR3 sequences, 15% to 20% of them appearing once. Sequenced here: CD4+ T cells sorted from PBMCs, sampled approximately 25 months after vaccination. Receptor source: a man in his fifties or sixties who received an inactivated influenza vaccine. The CDR3 runs from the conserved cysteine through the conserved F or W. D genes are given only for firm matches. Size is stated for part of the rows, as once, few or many counts, or as a class when the clone is expanded.

D gene: -; V gene: TRBV12-3/TRBV12-4; clone size: -; J gene: TRBJ2-3; CDR3 length: 15; CDR3 DNA: TGTGCCAGCACCCAACAGGGGACTAGCACAGATACGCAGTATTTT; CDR3 protein: CASTQQGTSTDTQYF
D gene: -; V gene: TRBV5-1; clone size: many; J gene: TRBJ2-7; CDR3 length: 14; CDR3 DNA: TGCGCCAGCAGCCGCGGAGGGGGAAGAGACGAGCAGTACTTC; CDR3 protein: CASSRGGGRDEQYF
D gene: -; V gene: TRBV11-2; clone size: few; J gene: TRBJ2-7; CDR3 length: 14; CDR3 DNA: TGTGCCAGCACCAGGGAGAGACAAACCGACGAGCAGTACTTC; CDR3 protein: CASTRERQTDEQYF
D gene: TRBD2; V gene: TRBV24-1; clone size: -; J gene: TRBJ2-1; CDR3 length: 14; CDR3 DNA: TGTGCCACCAGTGGACTAGCGACCTACAATGAGCAGTTCTTC; CDR3 protein: CATSGLATYNEQFF
D gene: TRBD1; V gene: TRBV11-2; clone size: -; J gene: TRBJ1-1; CDR3 length: 15; CDR3 DNA: TGTGCCAGCAGCTTGACAGGGGGCGTAAACACTGAAGCTTTCTTT; CDR3 protein: CASSLTGGVNTEAFF
D gene: TRBD2; V gene: TRBV6-5; clone size: few; J gene: TRBJ2-1; CDR3 length: 14; CDR3 DNA: TGTGCCAGCAGTTTAATAGCGGGAGTCAATGAGCAGTTCTTC; CDR3 protein: CASSLIAGVNEQFF
D gene: -; V gene: TRBV21-1; clone size: -; J gene: TRBJ2-7; CDR3 length: 14; CDR3 DNA: TGTGCCAGCAGCAAAGTAACTAGCGGTTACGAGCAGTACTTC; CDR3 protein: CASSKVTSGYEQYF
D gene: -; V gene: TRBV6-2/TRBV6-3; clone size: few; J gene: TRBJ1-5; CDR3 length: 15; CDR3 DNA: TGTGCCAGCAGCACCGGGGCCTCTAGCAATCAGCCCCAGCATTTT; CDR3 protein: CASSTGASSNQPQHF
D gene: TRBD2; V gene: TRBV7-6; clone size: -; J gene: TRBJ2-1; CDR3 length: 16; CDR3 DNA: TGTGCCAGCAGCTTAGCGCCTAGCGGGAGGGTTAATGAGCAGTTCTTC; CDR3 protein: CASSLAPSGRVNEQFF
D gene: -; V gene: TRBV20-1; clone size: -; J gene: TRBJ1-5; CDR3 length: 16; CDR3 DNA: TGCAGTGCTGGACCTCCGGGACACGGTAGAAATCAGCCCCAGCATTTT; CDR3 protein: CSAGPPGHGRNQPQHF
D gene: -; V gene: TRBV24-1; clone size: -; J gene: TRBJ2-5; CDR3 length: 16; CDR3 DNA: TGTGCCACCAGTGATCCATTTGGGAGCTTTCAAGAGACCCAGTACTTC; CDR3 protein: CATSDPFGSFQETQYF
D gene: TRBD2; V gene: TRBV9; clone size: -; J gene: TRBJ2-1; CDR3 length: 16; CDR3 DNA: TGTGCCAGCAGCACACCCGGGACTAGCGGGAGGGGGGTGCAGTTCTTC; CDR3 protein: CASSTPGTSGRGVQFF
D gene: -; V gene: TRBV7-6; clone size: -; J gene: TRBJ2-1; CDR3 length: 13; CDR3 DNA: TGTGCCTCCAAAGGGTGGTCACACAATGAGCAGTTCTTC; CDR3 protein: CASKGWSHNEQFF
D gene: -; V gene: TRBV6-5; clone size: few; J gene: TRBJ1-1; CDR3 length: 11; CDR3 DNA: TGTGCCAGCAGTTCTCAGTCTGAAGCTTTCTTT; CDR3 protein: CASSSQSEAFF
D gene: -; V gene: TRBV7-2; clone size: -; J gene: TRBJ2-7; CDR3 length: 15; CDR3 DNA: TGTGCCAGCAGCTTACTTGTCAGGACTACCTACGAGCAGTACTTC; CDR3 protein: CASSLLVRTTYEQYF
D gene: -; V gene: TRBV5-6; clone size: -; J gene: TRBJ2-7; CDR3 length: 15; CDR3 DNA: TGTGCCAGCAGCTCCAGAATTAGGACCTCTTACGAGCAGTACTTC; CDR3 protein: CASSSRIRTSYEQYF
D gene: -; V gene: TRBV19; clone size: few; J gene: TRBJ1-1; CDR3 length: 14; CDR3 DNA: TGTGCCAGTAGCGTTCTTCCCCTGGGAACTGAAGCTTTCTTT; CDR3 protein: CASSVLPLGTEAFF
D gene: -; V gene: TRBV6-1; clone size: few; J gene: TRBJ2-3; CDR3 length: 15; CDR3 DNA: TGTGCCAGCAGTGACAGTCCGACGCTGACAGATACGCAGTATTTT; CDR3 protein: CASSDSPTLTDTQYF
D gene: TRBD2; V gene: TRBV9; clone size: few; J gene: TRBJ2-5; CDR3 length: 17; CDR3 DNA: TGTGCCAGCAGCGTAGTTGGGATAGCGGGAAATCAAGAGACCCAGTACTTC; CDR3 protein: CASSVVGIAGNQETQYF
D gene: TRBD2; V gene: TRBV6-1; clone size: many; J gene: TRBJ2-1; CDR3 length: 14; CDR3 DNA: TGTGCCAGCAGCGAAGGACTAGCGGGAACTGAGCAGTTCTTC; CDR3 protein: CASSEGLAGTEQFF
D gene: TRBD1; V gene: TRBV4-3; clone size: few; J gene: TRBJ1-2; CDR3 length: 13; CDR3 DNA: TGCGCCAGCAGCCAGACAGGGGGCAAGAGGTACACCTTC; CDR3 protein: CASSQTGGKRYTF
D gene: -; V gene: TRBV5-1; clone size: once; J gene: TRBJ1-1; CDR3 length: 15; CDR3 DNA: TGCGCCAGCAGCTTGGGGGCCGGGGTGAACACTGAAGCTTTCTTT; CDR3 protein: CASSLGAGVNTEAFF
D gene: -; V gene: TRBV9; clone size: few; J gene: TRBJ2-1; CDR3 length: 14; CDR3 DNA: TGTGCCAGCGGGTGGGAGAATACATGGGATGAGCAGTTCTTC; CDR3 protein: CASGWENTWDEQFF
D gene: -; V gene: TRBV12-3/TRBV12-4; clone size: many; J gene: TRBJ2-3; CDR3 length: 16; CDR3 DNA: TGTGCCAGCAGGGTCTTCGGGGGTACCTCCACAGATACGCAGTATTTT; CDR3 protein: CASRVFGGTSTDTQYF
D gene: -; V gene: TRBV10-3; clone size: few; J gene: TRBJ1-2; CDR3 length: 13; CDR3 DNA: TGTGCCATCAGTGAGTCGCGGGAATATGGCTACACCTTC; CDR3 protein: CAISESREYGYTF
D gene: -; V gene: TRBV10-1; clone size: -; J gene: TRBJ2-2; CDR3 length: 14; CDR3 DNA: TGCGCCAGCAGAGAGGGACTCCTAACCGGGGAGCTGTTTTTT; CDR3 protein: CASREGLLTGELFF
D gene: -; V gene: TRBV29-1; clone size: many; J gene: TRBJ2-7; CDR3 length: 11; CDR3 DNA: TGCAGCCGAAAGGGCTCCTACGAGCAGTACTTC; CDR3 protein: CSRKGSYEQYF
D gene: TRBD1; V gene: TRBV20-1; clone size: few; J gene: TRBJ2-7; CDR3 length: 14; CDR3 DNA: TGCAGTGCCGCAACCGGGACAGCGACCTACGAGCAGTACTTC; CDR3 protein: CSAATGTATYEQYF
D gene: -; V gene: TRBV20-1; clone size: -; J gene: TRBJ2-3; CDR3 length: 14; CDR3 DNA: TGCAGTGCTAGGGGACGGGGCCCCACAGATACGCAGTATTTT; CDR3 protein: CSARGRGPTDTQYF
D gene: -; V gene: TRBV30; clone size: many; J gene: TRBJ1-5; CDR3 length: 14; CDR3 DNA: TGTGCCTGGAGTGTCGGAGGGATTCGTCAGCCCCAGCATTTT; CDR3 protein: CAWSVGGIRQPQHF
D gene: TRBD1; V gene: TRBV6-2/TRBV6-3; clone size: -; J gene: TRBJ1-3; CDR3 length: 16; CDR3 DNA: TGTGCCAGCCAAGAGGACAGGGCACACTCTGGAAACACCATATATTTT; CDR3 protein: CASQEDRAHSGNTIYF
D gene: TRBD1; V gene: TRBV4-3; clone size: -; J gene: TRBJ1-1; CDR3 length: 14; CDR3 DNA: TGCGCCAGCAGCCAAGATCCCAGGGGGCTTGAAGCTTTCTTT; CDR3 protein: CASSQDPRGLEAFF